This T cell receptor (beta chain) was captured in a study of OX40 agonist ivuxolimab in advanced cancers. The overall study: Patients were dosed with the agonistic anti-OX40 (CD134) antibody ivuxolimab. Antecedent anti-PD-1, anti-PD-L1 or anti-CTLA-4 therapy was permissible, with about 39% having received some.

Comment on this clone: The junction and the germline gene differ at one end; a read error may be behind it.

The table came from immunoSEQ multiplex PCR; TCRdb's copy has only in-frame clones and leaves some out. The top ten hold 20% to 25% of the sample, which has just over 40,000 clones, approximately 88% seen once. The germline CDR1 and CDR2 sequences are SSHAT and FNYEAQ (reference sequence). The CDR3 sequence is 15 residues long. This rearrangement joins TRBV7-7 to TRBJ2-1, with D perhaps TRBD2 (6 bases). This receptor was identified in an adult with an advanced solid tumor such as melanoma, head and neck, liver or kidney cancer. Sample: CD4+ or CD8+ T cells sorted from blood, taken in a trial of the OX40 agonist ivuxolimab. CDR3: CASSPFPGAGYEQFF. CDR3 bases: TGTGCTAGCAGCCCCTTTCCGGGAGCAGGGTATGAGCAGTTCTTC.